These T cell receptor beta chains were read from a single sample in a study of T cell repertoires in cytomegalovirus infection. TCRdb re-derived calls from the reads in MiXCR, one entry per CDR3 protein. The sample lists under 850,000 distinct CDR3 sequences, roughly 33% seen once, with 18% in the top ten. No antigen has been assigned to these receptors. This specimen was cultured PBMCs, taken from culture after CMV antigen stimulation. These receptors originate from a human donor in good health (CMV status not recorded). Some clones in this sample may be carry-over from other donors' samples. The CDR3 runs from the conserved cysteine through the conserved F or W. The D gene is left open where the match is weak. Size is omitted from some rows. Given values are once, few, many or a class for expanded clones.

j_gene	d_gene	abundance	v_gene	CDR3nt	CDR3aa
TRBJ2-3	-	-	TRBV6-2/TRBV6-3	TGTGCCAGCACCCCCCGGGAGCGGATAACAGATACGCAGTATTTT	CASTPRERITDTQYF
TRBJ2-3	-	-	TRBV27	TGTGCCAGCAGTTTGTCGCGGGCCCCCCCAAGGGGCCTCTACCCCGAGGGCGATACGCAGTATTTT	CASSLSRAPPRGLYPEGDTQYF
TRBJ2-7	-	few	TRBV7-9	TGTGCCAGCAGCTTATTTGAGGGGGCCTACGAGCAGTACTTC	CASSLFEGAYEQYF
TRBJ2-7	TRBD2	few	TRBV7-9	TGTGCCAGCAGCTTAGCACAAGGACTAGCGGGAGGGAGAAAGGTCTACGAGCAGTACTTC	CASSLAQGLAGGRKVYEQYF
TRBJ2-7	-	few	TRBV6-2/TRBV6-3	TGTGCCAGCAGTTACGTACAGATCTCCTACGAGCAGTACTTC	CASSYVQISYEQYF
TRBJ2-3	-	-	TRBV10-3	TGTGCCACCGGTGCCGGGTCCATTAGCACAGATACGCAGTATTTT	CATGAGSISTDTQYF
TRBJ2-2	TRBD1	-	TRBV27	TGTGCCAGCAGTTTGTACAGGGGGTGGGAGCTGTTTTTT	CASSLYRGWELFF
TRBJ1-1	TRBD1	-	TRBV7-9	TGTGCCAGCAGCTTTCTCAGGGGGAGGGCTTTCTTT	CASSFLRGRAFF
TRBJ2-3	TRBD2	once	TRBV4-2	TGTGCCAGCAGCCAAGATGGGGGAGGGGGACTAGCGGACACAGATACGCAGTATTTT	CASSQDGGGGLADTDTQYF
TRBJ2-3	TRBD2	few	TRBV5-4	TGTGCCAGCAGCTCTAGCGGGGGTGTAGATACGCAGTATTTT	CASSSSGGVDTQYF
TRBJ2-7	-	-	TRBV5-1	TGCGCCAGCAGCTTGGTAGGGGCCGCCCCTAACGAGCAGTACTTC	CASSLVGAAPNEQYF
TRBJ2-1	-	many	TRBV7-8	TGTGCCAGCAGCTCCGTGGGATACAATGAGCAGTTCTTC	CASSSVGYNEQFF
TRBJ2-5	TRBD2	once	TRBV10-3	TGTGCCATCAGTGAGCCGGTAGCGGGAGTTTTTCAGACCCAGTACTTC	CAISEPVAGVFQTQYF
TRBJ1-1	-	-	TRBV10-3	TGTGCCATCAATGTTGGGACCACTGAAGCTTTCTTT	CAINVGTTEAFF
TRBJ2-1	TRBD2	many	TRBV7-2	TGTGCCAGCAGCTTAAGAGATACAGCGGGAGGGAGGAATGAGCAGTTCTTC	CASSLRDTAGGRNEQFF
TRBJ2-5	-	-	TRBV11-2	TGTGCCAGCAGCTTAGATCCGTGGTTAGAGACCCAGTACTTC	CASSLDPWLETQYF
TRBJ2-1	TRBD2	few	TRBV24-1	TGTGCCACCAGTGATGGGCTAGCGGGGGGTATGGATGAGCAGTTCTTC	CATSDGLAGGMDEQFF
TRBJ1-4	-	few	TRBV18	TGTGCCAGCTCACCATCGGCCAGGAATAATGAAAAACTGTTTTTT	CASSPSARNNEKLFF
TRBJ2-7	-	-	TRBV5-1	TGCGCCAGCAGAAGTGTCGACGAGCAGTACTTC	CASRSVDEQYF
TRBJ2-7	-	-	TRBV6-5	TGTGCCAGCAGTTACTCGCGGGTTATGCCCTACGAGCAGTACTTC	CASSYSRVMPYEQYF
TRBJ2-3	-	few	TRBV12-3/TRBV12-4	TGTGCCAGCAGTTTGAGGGCGGCCGACACAGATACGCAGTATTTT	CASSLRAADTDTQYF
TRBJ2-3	-	-	TRBV24-1	TGTGCCACCAGTGACTCCGGACTCGCCGGGACAGATACGCAGTATTTT	CATSDSGLAGTDTQYF
TRBJ2-1	TRBD1	many	TRBV4-1	TGCGCCAGCAGCCAAGAAGGGACAGGGAGGACGCAGTTCTTC	CASSQEGTGRTQFF
TRBJ2-7	-	few	TRBV6-2/TRBV6-3	TGTGCCAGCAGCCCGGTTCTCGGGGGCCCCTACGAGCAGTACTTC	CASSPVLGGPYEQYF
TRBJ1-1	-	-	TRBV4-1	TGCGCCAGCAGCCAAGCCGGGTATTCGGGCGGCACTGAAGCTTTCTTT	CASSQAGYSGGTEAFF